The 10 T cell receptor beta chains reported below all come from one sample, sequenced in a study of blood T cell repertoires in COVID-19. Using immunoSEQ multiplex PCR, the repertoire was profiled, and TCRdb retains in-frame clones only, with some absent. This sample carries over 200,000 clones, more than 85% of them seen once, and the ten largest clones take 1.9%. Sequenced: peripheral blood. The receptor source for this set is a man aged 40-55 years with active or convalescent COVID-19.

V gene TRBV19 combines with J gene TRBJ1-5; 8 nucleotides align to TRBD1. V lost 4 bases and J lost 5; bases outside the gene matches: 7. The CDR3 covers 15 residues. Germline-derived CDR1 and CDR2 are LNHDA and SQIVND (reference sequence). CDR3 nucleotides: TGTGCCAGTAGTAAGGACAGGGTGGAATATCAGCCCCAGCATTTT. Amino acid sequence: CASSKDRVEYQPQHF.

The chain has TRBV27 and TRBJ2-7; 8 bases agree with TRBD2. Germline V gives CDR1 MNHEY, CDR2 SMNVEV (reference sequence). V was pared by 5 bases and J by 0 bases, with 6 bases of the junction left unmatched. This CDR3 spans 15 amino acids. CDR3 nucleotides: TGTGCCAGCAGTCCACGTAGCGGGACCTCCTACGAGCAGTACTTC. The encoded protein is CASSPRSGTSYEQYF.

The V call is TRBV5-1, the J call TRBJ1-5; 9 bases align to TRBD1. Trimming removed 7 bases from V and 5 bases from J; junction bases left unmatched: 7. The CDR3 covers 14 residues. Germline CDR1 is SGHRS and CDR2 is YFSETQ. Here the CDR3 reads CASALGQGDQPQHF. As DNA, the CDR3 is TGCGCCAGCGCATTGGGACAGGGAGATCAGCCCCAGCATTTT.

The rearrangement uses TRBV28 and TRBJ1-5; D is ambiguous. With 3 bases removed from V and 5 bases from J, the gap between germline ends came to 17 bases. Germline-derived CDR1 and CDR2 are MDHEN and SYDVKM. The CDR3 covers 16 residues. The CDR3 region has the DNA TGTGCCAGCAGTTTGGCGGGAAACCGGCTTGATCAGCCCCAGCATTTT. It codes for CASSLAGNRLDQPQHF.

The chain recombines TRBV6-5 with TRBJ2-5; TRBD1 matches at 9 bases. The junction had 5 bases not matched to a gene; V was cut back by 4 bases and J by 5 bases. The germline V gene has CDR1 MNHEY and CDR2 SVGAGI. This CDR3 spans 14 amino acids. The CDR3 DNA reads TGTGCCAGCAGTTGGACAGGGGCCTGGGAGACCCAGTACTTC. Residues: CASSWTGAWETQYF.

The chain is built from TRBV29-1 and TRBJ2-5, with D possibly TRBD1 on 6 matching bases. Per germline, CDR1 SQVTM and CDR2 ANQGSEA. V dropped 4 bases and J dropped 1 base, with 16 bases sitting between them. The CDR3 is 15 residues long. The CDR3 bases are TGCAGCGTTGGGTATTCGACAGGTATCCAAGAGACCCAGTACTTC. Residues: CSVGYSTGIQETQYF. Complete variable domain (other parts from reference TRBV29-1 and TRBJ2-5): SAVISQKPSRDICQRGTSLTIQCQVDSQVTMMFWYRQQPGQSLTLIATANQGSEATYESGFVIDKFPISRPNLTFSTLTVSNMSPEDSSIYLCSVGYSTGIQETQYFGPGTRLLVL.

The rearrangement uses TRBV15 and TRBJ1-2; 8 nucleotides agree with TRBD1. The CDR3 has 15 residues. The V gene end was trimmed by 3 bases and the J gene end by 7 bases; junction bases not matched to a gene: 10. Germline V gene sequence: CDR1 LNHNV, CDR2 YYDKDF (reference sequence). The CDR3: CATSREQGVVGGYTF. The CDR3 region has the DNA TGTGCCACCAGCAGGGAACAGGGGGTAGTTGGTGGCTACACCTTC.

CDR3 coding DNA: TGTGCCAGCAGCCTCCGGCAGGGAGGGACTGAAGCTTTCTTT. Amino acids: CASSLRQGGTEAFF. The chain carries TRBV7-9 and TRBJ1-1, with a weak D call TRBD1 (5 bases). Trimming shortened V by 5 bases and J by 5 bases, and 15 bases separated the two germline ends. The CDR3 extends over 14 amino acids. Per germline, CDR1 SEHNR and CDR2 FQNEAQ (reference sequence).

The chain links TRBV25-1 to TRBJ1-4; a possible D gene is TRBD1 (6 bases). The V gene's germline CDR1 is MGHDK and CDR2 SYGVNS. Trimming removed 2 bases at V and 4 bases at J, with 17 bases between. There are 17 residues in the CDR3. Here the CDR3 DNA reads TGTGCCAGCAGTGAAGCCGGTTTGGGGGCCCTTAATGAAAAACTGTTTTTT. It yields the protein CASSEAGLGALNEKLFF.

The rearrangement uses TRBV28 and TRBJ1-5, with TRBD1 as a possible D gene (6 bases). V was clipped by 2 bases and J by 0 bases, with 11 bases between them. The CDR3 spans 16 residues. Germline V gene data show CDR1 as MDHEN and CDR2 as SYDVKM. CDR3 amino acids: CASSLRSGVSNQPQHF. CDR3 bases: TGTGCCAGCAGTTTACGTTCAGGGGTTAGCAATCAGCCCCAGCATTTT. Drawing the rest from reference TRBV28 and TRBJ1-5, the complete variable domain is DVKVTQSSRYLVKRTGEKVFLECVQDMDHENMFWYRQDPGLGLRLIYFSYDVKMKEKGDIPEGYSVSREKKERFSLILESASTNQTSMYLCASSLRSGVSNQPQHFGDGTRLSIL.